One and the same sample provided the 13 T cell receptor beta chains below, sequenced in a study of radiation and T cells in renal cell carcinoma. Regarding treatment: treatment-naive control, cytoreductive nephrectomy. The protocol was immunoSEQ multiplex PCR, while the TCRdb copy is restricted to in-frame clones and leaves out a portion. Of some 14,000 clones listed, around 58% are singletons. Sequenced material: tumor tissue, taken from a patient whose treatment was nephrectomy without radiotherapy. All receptors derive from a man aged 45-65 years with renal cell carcinoma.

This clone was detected a few times. The CDR3, as DNA: TGCGCCAGCAGCCAAACGGCAGGCGCCTCTAACTATGGCTACACCTTC. Protein product: CASSQTAGASNYGYTF. This chain uses TRBV23-1 with TRBJ1-2; no definite D call. TRBV23-1 is labeled an ORF, and its function is uncertain. The CDR3 extends over 16 amino acids. The V end lost 6 bases, the J end lost 0 bases, and 17 bases lay between the germline ends.

This clone is labeled as medium-sized (0.01 to 0.1%). This chain connects TRBV5-1 to TRBJ1-5, with TRBD1 identical over 7 bases. CDR1 is SGHRS and CDR2 is YFSETQ in the germline V gene. Unmatched junction bases numbered 11, after V lost 5 bases and J lost 0 bases. This CDR3 has 17 amino acids. DNA for the CDR3: TGCGCCAGCAGAAGAGGACAGGTAACTTATAGCAATCAGCCCCAGCATTTT. Translated: CASRRGQVTYSNQPQHF.

The V gene is TRBV29-1, the J gene TRBJ2-7; no clear D. Looked up from germline, CDR1 is SQVTM and CDR2 is ANQGSEA. The CDR3 consists of 12 residues. V was trimmed by 7 bases and J by 3 bases, leaving 13 bases between them. The CDR3 sequence: CSGMNGVYEQYF. The CDR3 coding sequence is TGCAGCGGCATGAATGGGGTCTACGAGCAGTACTTC.

The table lists this clone with a few counts. The chain carries TRBV6-6 and TRBJ2-3; D remains unclear. V dropped 5 bases and J dropped 4 bases, with 4 bases sitting between them. The germline V gene has CDR1 MNHNY and CDR2 SVGAGI (reference sequence). CDR3 length: 11 amino acids. DNA for the CDR3: TGTGCCAGCAGTGTGGCAGATACGCAGTATTTT. Translating gives CASSVADTQYF.

V is TRBV7-9 and J is TRBJ1-2, with D unresolved. The length of the CDR3 is 14 residues. Germline CDR1 reads SEHNR; CDR2 reads FQNEAQ (reference sequence). Trimming took off 5 bases at V and 0 bases at J, with 10 bases between the two ends. The CDR3: CASSPSLANYGYTF. CDR3 nucleotides: TGTGCCAGCAGCCCCTCATTGGCTAACTATGGCTACACCTTC. The variable domain in full, completed from reference TRBV7-9 and TRBJ1-2, reads DTGVSQNPRHKITKRGQNVTFRCDPISEHNRLYWYRQTLGQGPEFLTYFQNEAQLEKSRLLSDRFSAERPKGSFSTLEIQRTEQGDSAMYLCASSPSLANYGYTFGSGTRLTVV.

The chain employs TRBV6-6 and TRBJ2-7, with 9 bases matching TRBD1. Germline assignment: CDR1 MNHNY and CDR2 SVGAGI (reference sequence). This CDR3 has 16 amino acids. With 4 bases clipped from V and 1 base from J, the junction kept 8 bases outside the gene matches. DNA for the CDR3: TGTGCCAGCAGTTCACAATCCGGGACAGGGTCCTACGAGCAGTACTTC. Protein: CASSSQSGTGSYEQYF.

The chain uses TRBV4-1 and TRBJ1-5; D is perhaps TRBD1 (5 bases). Between the trimmed V and J ends, which lost 1 base and 2 bases, there was a span of 15 bases. The CDR3 has 17 residues. Germline loops: CDR1 MGHRA, CDR2 YSYEKL. This CDR3 is CASSQGIRGGGNQPQHF. The DNA for the CDR3 is TGCGCCAGCAGCCAAGGAATTCGGGGGGGAGGCAATCAGCCCCAGCATTTT.

The rearrangement uses TRBV7-9 and TRBJ2-2, with TRBD2 identical over 8 bases. Trimming cost V 1 base and J 6 bases; bases outside gene matches: 1. The CDR3 is 14 residues long. Germline V lookup: CDR1 SEHNR, CDR2 FQNEAQ (reference sequence). Written as DNA, the CDR3 is TGTGCCAGCAGCTTAGGAGCGGGGGCCGGGGAGCTGTTTTTT. It specifies CASSLGAGAGELFF.

The chain combines TRBV18 with TRBJ1-4; perhaps TRBD1 as D (5 bases). The V gene's germline CDR1 is KGHSH and CDR2 LQKENI. V gave up 3 bases and J gave up 1 base, with 15 bases separating them. This CDR3 region has 17 residues. The CDR3 coding sequence is TGTGCCAGCTCACCCGGGACCCTTGCGGGAACTAATGAAAAACTGTTTTTT. Its protein product is CASSPGTLAGTNEKLFF.

The rearrangement links TRBV6-5 to TRBJ2-2; a possible D gene is TRBD1 (5 bases). Trimming left V 6 bases short and J 4 bases short, with 12 bases between. Per the germline V gene, CDR1 is MNHEY and CDR2 is SVGAGI. The CDR3 length is 14 residues. CDR3 protein: CASRSVTATGELFF. The CDR3 DNA reads as TGTGCCAGCAGATCCGTGACAGCCACCGGGGAGCTGTTTTTT.

J is TRBJ1-1 and V is TRBV6-1; perhaps TRBD1 as D (5 bases). V lost 6 bases and J 0 bases, leaving 8 bases between the germline ends. Germline V gives CDR1 MNHNS, CDR2 SASEGT. The CDR3 extends over 13 amino acids. CDR3: CASRQAMNTEAFF. CDR3 in DNA: TGTGCCAGCAGACAGGCTATGAACACTGAAGCTTTCTTT.

J is TRBJ2-1 and V is TRBV19, with D possibly TRBD1 on 6 matching bases. CDR3 size: 15 residues. Germline CDR1 is LNHDA and CDR2 is SQIVND (reference sequence). Trimming took off 9 bases at V and 0 bases at J, with 15 bases between the two ends. DNA for the CDR3: TGTGCCAGCAAGGACAGAAGGAGCTCCTACAATGAGCAGTTCTTC. As protein: CASKDRRSSYNEQFF.

This sequence joins TRBV5-5 and TRBJ2-7, with 7 bases matching TRBD1. After removal of 3 bases from V and 0 bases from J, the junction contained 6 bases not matched to a gene. Germline-derived CDR1 and CDR2 are SGHKS and YYEKEE (reference sequence). This CDR3 has 15 residues. The CDR3, as DNA: TGTGCCAGCAGCTCCGGGACAGCAAGCTCCTACGAGCAGTACTTC. Translation: CASSSGTASSYEQYF.